The source of this T cell receptor (beta chain) is a study of T cells in Graves' hyperthyroidism and ophthalmopathy. The CDR3 has 16 amino acids. Germline V gene sequence: CDR1 LGHDT, CDR2 YNNKEL (reference sequence). The V end was cut by 3 bases, the J end by 1 base, with 12 bases between. There are many counts of this clonotype. Patients between 18 and 65 years old had hyperthyroidism, newly diagnosed and lasting under 2 months. RNA transcripts gave rise to amplified TCR beta CDR3 regions. The TCR CDR3 was amplified in a first-round RT-PCR using the HTBI primer set. MiXCR, applied by TCRdb to the multiplex PCR reads, yields one record per CDR3 protein. The sample contains some 200,000 distinct CDR3 sequences, roughly 18% of which appear only once.

The chain is built from TRBV3-1 and TRBJ2-2, with unresolved D. The source material was blood. The sequence derives from a middle-aged man with Graves' hyperthyroidism. CDR3 DNA: TGTGCCAGCAGCCATTTGAACTGGGAGAACACCGGGGAGCTGTTTTTT. Residues: CASSHLNWENTGELFF.